This T cell receptor (beta chain) was sequenced for a study of blood T cell repertoires in COVID-19 (dated by TCRdb to 2018 to 2021). Describing the broader study: Collaborator samples came from the United States, Italy and Spain and covered acute and convalescent phases of COVID-19. The material from the prospective study consisted of cDNA or gDNA derived from T cells, B-cell-depleted T cells, or PBMCs. The sample metadata nearly always contained a de-identified subject ID, COVID-19 status, age in years and sex. The samples were drawn from the first 160 participants of the ongoing ImmuneRACE study and from some 1,300 subjects provided by 6 global collaborators. The repertoires were made available in a free public database intended to serve as a resource for research on the immune response to SARS-CoV-2. The dataset comprised deeply sampled blood TCRbeta repertoires from subjects exposed to, actively infected with, or recovered from COVID-19. Where HLA class I and class II types were available, the types were taken from metadata supplied by the sample provider, not from assay-based typing. Summary of the overall study and its limitations: The quantity of clinical and demographic metadata differed by source and by participant and was supplied without curation.

This clone was seen only once. The target of this receptor is not known. No base-level quality is on record; no much larger clone is a single base apart. One collaborating source in Seattle enrolled patients during active infection and followed them longitudinally through the course of disease. Collaborating institutions collected whole blood in K2EDTA tubes following their own protocols. For TCRbeta analysis, collaborator samples were shipped as frozen whole blood, as isolated PBMCs, or as DNA extracted from either sample type. TCRbeta CDR3 regions were amplified from genomic DNA using the immunoSEQ Assay, a bias-controlled multiplex PCR. As for the original processing: Nucleated cell counts per sample were estimated from amplification of reference gene primers within the assay. To quantify the absolute abundance of each unique TCRbeta CDR3 rearrangement, sequence reads were collapsed and filtered. For each sample, productive Simpson clonality was calculated as the square root of Simpson's diversity index over productive rearrangements. TCRdb took over this immuneACCESS table, retaining in-frame rearrangements with V and J assigned. Such tables are incomplete; in checked studies, under half of the missing clones stem from an unresolved V gene, and the remainder is unexplained. V, J and clone size are those of that table, while D and trimming were read from the DNA. Within this sample are approximately 530,000 clones, with around 90% of them counted one time only. The ten largest clones capture roughly 8.3% of the sample.

The germline V gene provides CDR1 SGHTA and CDR2 FQGTGA. The CDR3, cysteine through phenylalanine, is 16 amino acids long. The retained sequence is limited to the CDR3, 48 bases, with the frame set at the first base. Compared with germline, V lacks 2 bases and J lacks 8 bases; bases without a gene match: 11. This TCR derives from a woman in her fifties or sixties with COVID-19, enrolled during active disease. Material for sequencing was peripheral blood. The chain uses TRBV7-3 and TRBJ2-3, with 9 junctional bases fitting TRBD2. The nucleotides read TGTGCCAGCAGCTTACGGGCTAGCGGGGTCTTCGGTACGCAGTATTTT. This gives the protein CASSLRASGVFGTQYF.